This TCR beta chain comes out of a study of blood T cells in healthy people across ages. General study results and limits: More naive CD4+ cells and higher diversity were found in long-lived than in aged donors. Estimated diversity, derived from one million T cells, was regarded as an underestimate.

At least 6 million PBMCs were isolated per sample. This clonotype has ten or more counts. Its cognate antigen is unknown. The CDR3 runs to 13 residues. Trimming removed 1 base from V and 6 bases from J, with 6 bases in between. Germline CDR1 reads SGHAT; CDR2 reads FQNNGV. Primed by a sample-barcoded 5' primer and a J-beta primer mix, a second PCR proceeded for 7 to 11 cycles. MiXCR, run by TCRdb on the 5' RACE reads, gives a single entry per CDR3 protein. The table includes hundreds of thousands of distinct CDR3 sequences, around a quarter detected once. These data were also filed under a second study, of T cells of mothers and their children. That source adds: Every microgram of extracted RNA entered cDNA synthesis, approximately 1.5 ug per 15 ul.

The gene calls are TRBV11-2 and TRBJ2-2; the D gene is possibly TRBD2 (5 bases). Material: blood. The clonotype originates from a boy aged 10-17 years in good health. This CDR3 reads CASSLGGPGELFF. The CDR3 nucleotides are TGTGCCAGCAGCTTAGGAGGGCCCGGGGAGCTGTTTTTT. Full variable domain (outside the CDR3, taken from reference TRBV11-2 and TRBJ2-2): EAGVAQSPRYKIIEKRQSVAFWCNPISGHATLYWYQQILGQGPKLLIQFQNNGVVDDSQLPKDRFSAERLKGVDSTLKIQPAKLEDSAVYLCASSLGGPGELFFGEGSRLTVL.